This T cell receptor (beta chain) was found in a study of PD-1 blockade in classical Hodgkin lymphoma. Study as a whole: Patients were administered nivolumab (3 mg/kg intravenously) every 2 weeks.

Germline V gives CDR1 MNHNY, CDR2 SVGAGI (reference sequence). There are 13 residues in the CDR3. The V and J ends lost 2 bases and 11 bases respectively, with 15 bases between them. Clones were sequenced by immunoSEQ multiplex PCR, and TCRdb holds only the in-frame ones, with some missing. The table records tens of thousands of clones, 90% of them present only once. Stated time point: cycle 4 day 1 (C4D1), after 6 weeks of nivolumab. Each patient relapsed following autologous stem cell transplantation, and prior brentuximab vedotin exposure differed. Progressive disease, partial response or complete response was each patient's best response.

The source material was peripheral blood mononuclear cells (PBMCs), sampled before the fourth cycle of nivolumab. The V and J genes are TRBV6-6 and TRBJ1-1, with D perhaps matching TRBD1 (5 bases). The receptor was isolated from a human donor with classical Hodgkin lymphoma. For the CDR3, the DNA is TGTGCCAGCAGTTACGTCCAGGGTGAAGGCGCTTTCTTT. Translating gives CASSYVQGEGAFF.